The 10 T cell receptor beta chains presented below share a single source sample, sequenced in a study of blood T cells in healthy people across ages. Primed by a sample-barcoded 5' primer and a J-beta primer mix, a second PCR proceeded for 7 to 11 cycles. From the 5' RACE reads, TCRdb called clonotypes with MiXCR, one entry per CDR3 protein. Of about 1.4 million distinct CDR3 sequences in the sample, roughly 64% were seen once. Sequenced sample: blood. The receptors derive from a man aged 18-30 years in good health.

This clonotype was picked up a small number of times. The J gene is TRBJ2-7, the V gene TRBV9; D gene uncertain. This CDR3 spans 13 amino acids. Trimming took off 3 bases at V and 3 bases at J, with 10 bases between the two ends. The germline CDR1 and CDR2 sequences are SGDLS and YYNGEE. The CDR3 sequence is CASSGSRGYEQYF. The CDR3 DNA follows: TGTGCCAGCAGCGGTTCAAGAGGCTACGAGCAGTACTTC.

This clonotype came up a few times. The V and J genes are TRBV29-1 and TRBJ2-7; a weak D match, TRBD1 (6 bases). V was pared by 7 bases and J by 1 base, with 11 bases between. The germline gives CDR1 SQVTM, CDR2 ANQGSEA. The CDR3 consists of 12 residues. The chain's CDR3 is CSALTGSYEQYF. CDR3 nucleotides: TGCAGCGCACTTACAGGGTCCTACGAGCAGTACTTC.

The chain carries TRBV25-1 and TRBJ2-7; the D is unclear. Trimming stripped 3 bases from V and 7 bases from J, with 16 bases between. The V gene's germline CDR1 is MGHDK and CDR2 SYGVNS. The CDR3 contains 14 residues. The CDR3 sequence: CASSDQRPYNEQYF. The CDR3 DNA follows: TGTGCCAGCAGTGACCAACGTCCTTACAATGAGCAGTACTTC.

There are a few counts of this clonotype. CDR3 DNA sequence: TGCAGCGTTGAAAAACAGGGGTCCTACGAGCAGTACTTC. This translates into CSVEKQGSYEQYF. The V and J genes are TRBV29-1 and TRBJ2-7, with 7 nucleotides matching TRBD1. This CDR3 contains 13 residues. V lost 2 bases to trimming and J lost 1 base; unmatched junction nucleotides: 2. CDR1 and CDR2 (germline): SQVTM, ANQGSEA.

The chain employs TRBV29-1 and TRBJ2-7, with D hard to call. Germline CDR1 SQVTM, CDR2 ANQGSEA. The CDR3 is 13 residues long. V lost 4 bases and J 2 bases, leaving 12 bases between the germline ends. CDR3 coding DNA: TGCAGCGTTGTCGGAAGGTTTACCTACGAGCAGTACTTC. Residues: CSVVGRFTYEQYF.

This rearrangement joins TRBV20-1 to TRBJ2-1, with 8 positions matching TRBD1. The CDR3 contains 15 residues. The V gene's germline CDR1 is DFQATT and CDR2 SNEGSKA (reference sequence). V lost 0 bases, J lost 4 bases, and 5 bases stayed unmatched. The CDR3 protein is CSARDPQGAYNEQFF. The DNA for the CDR3 is TGCAGTGCTAGAGATCCTCAGGGGGCTTACAATGAGCAGTTCTTC.

The genes are TRBV5-5 and TRBJ1-4, with TRBD1 matching over 9 bases. This CDR3 has 15 residues. Germline V gene sequence: CDR1 SGHKS, CDR2 YYEKEE (reference sequence). V lost 3 bases and J lost 5; bases outside the gene matches: 5. The CDR3 DNA follows: TGTGCCAGCAGCTATCCGACAGGGGGGAATGAAAAACTGTTTTTT. This sequence encodes CASSYPTGGNEKLFF.

This clonotype occurred a few times. The V call is TRBV12-3 or TRBV12-4, the J call TRBJ1-2; weak D call: TRBD1 (5 bases). The CDR3 sequence is 13 residues long. Trimming took off 5 bases at V and 7 bases at J, with 14 bases between the two ends. The CDR3 here is CASSQGAGAGYTF. The CDR3 bases are TGTGCCAGCAGTCAGGGAGCAGGTGCTGGCTACACCTTC.

The chain combines TRBV13 with TRBJ2-3; D unclear. The V gene lost 0 bases and the J gene lost 4 bases, with 8 bases spanning the gap. Germline V gene lookup returns CDR1 PRHDT and CDR2 FYEKMQ (reference sequence). The length of the CDR3 is 14 residues. CDR3 coding DNA: TGTGCCAGCAGCTTAGGCCTAAGGGCAGATACGCAGTATTTT. It is translated as CASSLGLRADTQYF. Full variable domain (remainder filled in from reference TRBV13 and TRBJ2-3): AAGVIQSPRHLIKEKRETATLKCYPIPRHDTVYWYQQGPGQDPQFLISFYEKMQSDKGSIPDRFSAQQFSDYHSELNMSSLELGDSALYFCASSLGLRADTQYFGPGTRLTVL.

This clonotype appeared once. V usage is TRBV12-3 or TRBV12-4 and J usage is TRBJ1-2, with TRBD1 matching over 9 bases. The CDR3 extends over 14 amino acids. After removal of 1 base from V and 7 bases from J, the junction contained 4 bases not matched to a gene. The CDR3 protein is CASSLVQGAGGYTF. The DNA of the CDR3 is TGTGCCAGCAGTTTAGTACAGGGGGCCGGTGGCTACACCTTC.